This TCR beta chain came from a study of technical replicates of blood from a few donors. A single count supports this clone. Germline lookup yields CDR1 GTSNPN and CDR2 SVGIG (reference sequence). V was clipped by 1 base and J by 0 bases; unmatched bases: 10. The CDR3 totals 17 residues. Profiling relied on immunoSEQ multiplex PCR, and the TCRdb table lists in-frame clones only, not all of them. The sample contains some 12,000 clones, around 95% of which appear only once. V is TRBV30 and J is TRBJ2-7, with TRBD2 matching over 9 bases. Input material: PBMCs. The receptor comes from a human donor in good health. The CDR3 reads CAWSGSSGRTGSYEQYF. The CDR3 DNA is TGTGCCTGGAGTGGGAGTAGCGGGAGAACGGGCTCCTACGAGCAGTACTTC.